The text below deals with one T cell receptor beta chain. Its recognized antigen is unknown. No base quality values were provided; no much bigger clone lies one nucleotide off. From the cysteine through the phenylalanine, the CDR3 covers 16 amino acids. CDR3 DNA only is kept here, 48 bases in frame from base 1. The CDR1 and CDR2 encoded by the germline V gene are SGHRS and YFSETQ. V loses 2 bases, J loses 6 bases, and the germline ends lie 15 bases apart. The record originates from a study of blood T cell repertoires in COVID-19 (TCRdb year 2020). A note on the overall study: The collaborator samples originated in the United States, Italy and Spain and spanned the acute and convalescent phases of COVID-19. The material from the prospective study consisted of cDNA or gDNA derived from T cells, B-cell-depleted T cells, or PBMCs. The dataset comprised deeply sampled blood TCRbeta repertoires from subjects exposed to, actively infected with, or recovered from COVID-19. The repertoires were released in a freely available public database meant as a resource for research on the immune response to SARS-CoV-2. Samples were obtained from the ongoing ImmuneRACE study (first 160 participants) and from about 1,300 subjects provided by 6 global collaborators. The sample metadata nearly always contained a de-identified subject ID, COVID-19 status, age in years and sex. Where available, HLA class I and class II types were taken from metadata supplied by the sample provider and were not determined by assay-based typing.

Whole blood was collected in K2EDTA tubes by collaborating institutions according to the institutions' own protocols. Collaborator samples were shipped for TCRbeta analysis as frozen whole blood, isolated PBMCs, or DNA extracted from either sample type. TCRbeta CDR3 regions were amplified from genomic DNA by means of the immunoSEQ Assay, a bias-controlled multiplex PCR. The authors processed their data as follows. The number of nucleated cells in each sample was estimated by amplification of reference gene primers within the assay. To quantify the absolute abundance of each unique TCRbeta CDR3 rearrangement, sequence reads were collapsed and filtered. Productive Simpson clonality was computed per sample as the square root of Simpson's diversity index over productive rearrangements. As stored in TCRdb, this immuneACCESS dataset retains in-frame rearrangements with V and J assigned. A fraction of the clones does not appear; measured against another copy, unresolved V genes explain less than half of the discrepancy, and the remainder lacks a known reason. V, J and clone size were drawn from that table, and D and trimming were deduced from the DNA. This sample has under 150,000 clones in its table, and roughly 79% of those were observed once. The top ten hold around 18% of the sample.

Results the study describes overall, beyond this receptor: How much clinical and demographic metadata was included differed by source and by participant, and the metadata was provided uncurated.

The chain is assembled from TRBV5-1 and TRBJ1-6; TRBD1 is perhaps the D gene, given 5 matching bases. Input material: peripheral blood. The source of this sequence is a man older than 75 with acute or convalescent COVID-19. The CDR3 is CASSFGGIGGNSPLHF. The sequenced DNA: TGCGCCAGCAGCTTTGGGGGGATCGGGGGTAATTCACCCCTCCACTTT.